The 22 T cell receptor beta chains listed next were all sequenced from one sample in a study of brain metastases from non-small cell lung cancer. This table comes from immunoSEQ multiplex PCR, and its TCRdb copy is limited to in-frame clones, with some not included. The sample contains about 1,400 clones, roughly 80% of which appear only once. Sequenced material: tumor-adjacent normal tissue. Every receptor here comes from a donor older than 35 with non-small cell lung cancer.

J is TRBJ2-7 and V is TRBV5-6; D is possibly TRBD1 or TRBD2 (5 bases each). CDR1 and CDR2 (germline): SGHDT, YYEEEE. V lost 2 bases, J lost 4 bases, and 16 bases lay in between. The CDR3 loop spans 15 amino acids. The CDR3 loop reads CASSLTGPRAYEQYF. The CDR3 bases are TGTGCCAGCAGCTTAACGGGACCGCGTGCTTACGAGCAGTACTTC.

This clone occurred once. CDR3 nucleotides: TGTGCCAGCAGCTTCCGCAAGGGGACTGAAGCTTTCTTT. It specifies CASSFRKGTEAFF. V gene TRBV7-3 combines with J gene TRBJ1-1, with D maybe TRBD1 (5 bases). CDR1 SGHTA and CDR2 FQGTGA come from the germline V gene. V was cut by 3 bases and J by 5 bases, with 10 bases left in between. This CDR3 is 13 amino acids long.

This clone was seen a few times. The rearrangement joins TRBV7-9 to TRBJ2-7; 14 bases map to TRBD2. CDR3 size: 17 residues. Germline CDR1 reads SEHNR; CDR2 reads FQNEAQ (reference sequence). J gave up 2 bases and V 3 bases, and 6 bases lay outside the gene matches. This chain's CDR3 is CASSLTSGGARTYEQYF. As DNA, the CDR3 is TGTGCCAGCAGCTTGACTAGCGGGGGGGCCAGGACCTACGAGCAGTACTTC.

J is TRBJ2-1 and V is TRBV4-3; 10 nucleotides agree with TRBD2. This CDR3 is 16 amino acids long. Germline V CDR1 and CDR2: LGHNA, YSLEER. The J segment lost 9 bases and the V segment lost 4 bases, leaving 12 bases of the junction unmatched. The CDR3 region is CASSRSSAGGLGEQFF. The CDR3 bases are TGCGCCAGCAGCCGGTCATCAGCGGGGGGGCTGGGTGAGCAGTTCTTC.

The chain links TRBV19 to TRBJ2-7, with TRBD2 as a possible D gene (5 bases). The V gene lost 1 base and the J gene lost 7 bases, with 20 bases spanning the gap. The CDR3 loop spans 16 amino acids. The V gene's germline CDR1 is LNHDA and CDR2 SQIVND (reference sequence). The CDR3 region has the DNA TGTGCCAGTAGTATAGTAAGTAGGCAGGTAGACTATGAGCAGTACTTC. It encodes CASSIVSRQVDYEQYF.

This clone came up once. The rearrangement joins TRBV9 to TRBJ1-6, with D hard to call. V gave up 3 bases and J gave up 7 bases, with 8 bases separating them. Looked up from germline, CDR1 is SGDLS and CDR2 is YYNGEE. The CDR3 consists of 13 residues. This CDR3 is CASSGDGNSPLHF. CDR3 in DNA: TGTGCCAGCAGCGGAGACGGGAATTCACCCCTCCACTTT. The variable domain in full, completed from reference TRBV9 and TRBJ1-6, reads DSGVTQTPKHLITATGQRVTLRCSPRSGDLSVYWYQQSLDQGLQFLIQYYNGEERAKGNILERFSAQQFPDLHSELNLSSLELGDSALYFCASSGDGNSPLHFGNGTRLTVT.

This chain joins TRBV19 and TRBJ2-4; TRBD2 is a possible D gene (6 bases). V lost 4 bases, J lost 5 bases, and 15 bases lay in between. This CDR3 spans 15 amino acids. CDR1 and CDR2 from the germline V gene are LNHDA and SQIVND (reference sequence). CDR3 bases: TGTGCCAGTAGTAAAGTTGACGGGACTCAAAACATTCAGTACTTC. Protein product: CASSKVDGTQNIQYF.

The DNA of the CDR3 is TGTGCCAGTAGTATTTCGGCGATGGAGCGCACAGATACGCAGTATTTT. Its protein product is CASSISAMERTDTQYF. J is TRBJ2-3 and V is TRBV19; D call uncertain. The ends were cut back, 3 bases at V and 1 base at J, with 14 bases in the middle. This CDR3 comprises 16 residues. Per germline, CDR1 LNHDA and CDR2 SQIVND (reference sequence).

J is TRBJ1-6 and V is TRBV5-8; TRBD1 is a possible D gene (6 bases). From germline, CDR1 is SGHTS and CDR2 YDEGEE. CDR3 length equals 14 residues. Deletions cut 0 bases from V and 7 bases from J, with 8 bases between. The DNA for the CDR3 is TGTGCCAGCAGCTTGGGGGGGACAAATTCACCCCTCCACTTT. It yields the protein CASSLGGTNSPLHF.

Notes on this clone: Relative to the germline gene, one junction end is altered; a read error may explain this. The chain combines TRBV15 with TRBJ2-1; possibly TRBD1 for D (5 bases). Per the germline V gene, CDR1 is LNHNV and CDR2 is YYDKDF (reference sequence). This CDR3 contains 16 residues. The CDR3 spells CVTSRRRDGAYNEQFF. The CDR3 bases are TGTGTCACCAGCAGACGCAGGGATGGGGCTTACAATGAGCAGTTCTTC.

The chain uses TRBV7-2 and TRBJ2-6; D ambiguous. V gave up 1 base and J gave up 2 bases, with 12 bases separating them. CDR1 is SGHTA and CDR2 is FQGNSA in the germline V gene. The CDR3 is made up of 17 amino acids. The CDR3 region has the DNA TGTGCCAGCAGCTTAGGGGTGGGGTACCCTGGGGCCAACGTCCTGACTTTC. It translates to CASSLGVGYPGANVLTF.

This sequence joins TRBV2 and TRBJ1-5, with no clear D. Germline CDR1 is SNHLY and CDR2 is FYNNEI. Trimming cost V 3 bases and J 3 bases, with 9 bases left between them. CDR3 length: 14 amino acids. CDR3 sequence: CASSENRFNQPQHF. CDR3 bases: TGTGCCAGCAGTGAGAATCGTTTCAATCAGCCCCAGCATTTT.

Concerning this clone: Just one base apart from a much larger clone, this may be a read error. The V call is TRBV7-9, the J call TRBJ2-2; maybe TRBD2 (6 bases). The CDR3 runs to 14 residues. Trimming shortened V by 8 bases and J by 4 bases, and 14 bases separated the two germline ends. The germline gives CDR1 SEHNR, CDR2 FQNEAQ (reference sequence). The CDR3 reads CASLADPSTGELFF. CDR3 coding DNA: TGTGCCAGCTTAGCGGATCCGAGCACCGGGGAGCTGTTTTTT.

This sequence joins TRBV2 and TRBJ2-3; no clear D. The CDR3 covers 15 residues. CDR1 is SNHLY, CDR2 FYNNEI, per germline. V was clipped by 3 bases and J by 4 bases, with 14 bases between them. The CDR3 spells CASSEARLPADTQYF. CDR3 sequence (DNA): TGTGCCAGCAGTGAGGCACGCCTCCCTGCAGATACGCAGTATTTT.

The CDR3 reads CASSVGSETQYF. CDR3 nucleotides: TGCGCCAGCAGCGTTGGGTCGGAGACCCAGTACTTC. V gene TRBV5-1 combines with J gene TRBJ2-5; D is undetermined. V was clipped by 4 bases and J by 5 bases, with 9 bases between them. Germline lookup yields CDR1 SGHRS and CDR2 YFSETQ. This CDR3 is 12 amino acids long.

The CDR3: CASSLEFDRPGAGPKETQYF. CDR3 DNA sequence: TGTGCCAGCAGCTTAGAGTTTGACCGACCCGGGGCCGGCCCGAAAGAGACCCAGTACTTC. This chain links TRBV11-2 with TRBJ2-5, with D perhaps given as TRBD1 or TRBD2 (5 bases each). There are 20 residues in the CDR3. Trimming removed 0 bases from V and 3 bases from J, with 26 bases in between. Germline V gives CDR1 SGHAT, CDR2 FQNNGV.

This chain joins TRBV18 and TRBJ1-1; D unclear. V was clipped by 4 bases and J by 5 bases, with 17 bases between them. Germline values: CDR1 KGHSH, CDR2 LQKENI. The CDR3 has 15 amino acids. The CDR3 is CASSLGLNGGTEAFF. The CDR3 DNA follows: TGTGCCAGCTCACTCGGGTTGAATGGTGGGACTGAAGCTTTCTTT.

Only one count was recorded for this clone. The gene calls are TRBV28 and TRBJ1-2, with no clear D. The V gene's germline CDR1 is MDHEN and CDR2 SYDVKM. This CDR3 region has 15 residues. The V and J ends lost 7 bases and 7 bases respectively, with 22 bases between them. The CDR3 sequence is CASTGLGLPAFGYTF. The DNA of the CDR3 is TGTGCCAGCACAGGTCTGGGATTACCCGCATTTGGCTACACCTTC.

This clone was seen only a few times. The chain uses TRBV5-6 and TRBJ1-1; unclear D gene. The CDR3 consists of 12 residues. Germline V CDR1 and CDR2: SGHDT, YYEEEE. V lost 1 base, J lost 0 bases, and 1 base lay in between. The DNA of the CDR3 is TGTGCCAGCAGCTTGATGAACACTGAAGCTTTCTTT. It specifies CASSLMNTEAFF.

The V and J genes are TRBV7-9 and TRBJ2-7; D uncertain. There are 12 residues in the CDR3. V lost 0 bases and J 7 bases, leaving 7 bases between the germline ends. Germline V CDR1 and CDR2: SEHNR, FQNEAQ (reference sequence). The chain's CDR3 is CASSLASLEQYF. The CDR3 coding sequence is TGTGCCAGCAGCTTAGCCTCATTGGAGCAGTACTTC. Drawing the rest from reference TRBV7-9 and TRBJ2-7, the complete variable domain is DTGVSQNPRHKITKRGQNVTFRCDPISEHNRLYWYRQTLGQGPEFLTYFQNEAQLEKSRLLSDRFSAERPKGSFSTLEIQRTEQGDSAMYLCASSLASLEQYFGPGTRLTVT.

Only one count was recorded for this clone. This rearrangement joins TRBV10-1 to TRBJ2-2; a possible D gene is TRBD1 (5 bases). Germline V gene data show CDR1 as WNHNN and CDR2 as SYGVQD (reference sequence). Trimming cost V 4 bases and J 9 bases, with 12 bases left between them. The CDR3 is 13 residues long. The DNA for the CDR3 is TGCGCCAGCAGTGGGCAGGGATTCCGGGAGCTGTTTTTT. This encodes CASSGQGFRELFF.

The chain carries TRBV3-1 (or the pseudogene TRBV3-2) and TRBJ1-4; the D gene is possibly TRBD1 (5 bases). The germline V gene encodes CDR1 LGHDT and CDR2 YNNKEL (reference sequence). The length of the CDR3 is 14 residues. V lost 1 base and J lost 8, with 11 bases in between. In DNA, the CDR3 is TGTGCCAGCAGCCAAGTGGGGGAGGGGGAAAAACTGTTTTTT. Protein product: CASSQVGEGEKLFF.